These 21 T cell receptor beta chains share one sample of origin, sequenced in a study of regulatory T cells in long-lasting Graves disease. Arm-PCR of CDR3 regions and iRepertoire HTBI primers were used to build TCR beta libraries. MiXCR, applied by TCRdb to the multiplex PCR reads, yields one record per CDR3 protein. The table shows 360,000 or so distinct CDR3 sequences, with roughly 15% occurring only once. This sample's time point: newly diagnosed GD, antithyroid drugs for less than 3 months. PBMC-extracted RNA yielded the TCR library. This same sample was also part of a study on T cells in Graves' hyperthyroidism and ophthalmopathy.

The sample was peripheral blood mononuclear cells (PBMCs), taken at new diagnosis, from a patient treated with antithyroid drugs. The origin of the receptors is a woman between 18 and 29 years old with Graves disease.

This clonotype was seen once. The rearrangement links TRBV5-5 to TRBJ2-3; 7 positions match TRBD2. Germline values: CDR1 SGHKS, CDR2 YYEKEE (reference sequence). Trimming took 4 bases from V and 0 from J; bases not matched to a gene: 8. This CDR3 region has 16 residues. CDR3 loop: CASSPILAQSTDTQYF. The CDR3 DNA sequence: TGTGCCAGCAGCCCTATACTAGCGCAGAGCACAGATACGCAGTATTTT.

This clonotype appeared a single time. The chain joins TRBV7-6 to TRBJ2-1; no firm D call. CDR1 SGHVS and CDR2 FNYEAQ come from the germline V gene. V was trimmed by 1 base and J by 6 bases, leaving 16 bases between them. There are 16 residues in the CDR3. In nucleotides, the CDR3 is TGTGCCAGCAGCTTAGAGTCCAGAGTGGTGGGCAATGAGCAGTTCTTC. This encodes CASSLESRVVGNEQFF. The whole variable domain, filled in from reference TRBV7-6 and TRBJ2-1, reads GAGVSQSPRYKVTKRGQDVALRCDPISGHVSLYWYRQALGQGPEFLTYFNYEAQQDKSGLPNDRFSAERPEGSISTLTIQRTEQRDSAMYRCASSLESRVVGNEQFFGPGTRLTVL.

This clonotype was detected many times. The J gene is TRBJ2-7, the V gene TRBV27, with TRBD2 identical over 8 bases. J gave up 5 bases and V 9 bases, and 9 bases lay outside the gene matches. The CDR3 spans 13 residues. Germline CDR1 and CDR2: MNHEY and SMNVEV (reference sequence). The CDR3 loop is CASWGGRNNEQYF. The CDR3 bases are TGTGCCAGTTGGGGCGGGAGGAACAACGAGCAGTACTTC.

This clonotype was recorded at least ten times. The V call is TRBV5-6, the J call TRBJ2-5; tentative D call: TRBD2 (5 bases). V shed 4 bases and J shed 7 bases, with 11 bases lying between them. This CDR3 has 12 residues. Germline V gene data show CDR1 as SGHDT and CDR2 as YYEEEE. This CDR3 reads CASSTHEGTQYF. The CDR3 DNA reads as TGTGCCAGCAGCACTCACGAGGGGACCCAGTACTTC. Full variable domain (rest looked up from reference TRBV5-6 and TRBJ2-5): DAGVTQSPTHLIKTRGQQVTLRCSPKSGHDTVSWYQQALGQGPQFIFQYYEEEERQRGNFPDRFSGHQFPNYSSELNVNALLLGDSALYLCASSTHEGTQYFGPGTRLLVL.

In its sample, this clonotype was seen many times. This chain joins TRBV20-1 and TRBJ2-7; D possibly corresponds to TRBD1 (6 bases). Germline V gene data show CDR1 as DFQATT and CDR2 as SNEGSKA (reference sequence). The CDR3 is 14 amino acids. V lost 2 bases and J lost 0, with 11 bases in between. CDR3 residues: CSARITGSSYEQYF. The CDR3 region has the DNA TGCAGTGCTAGAATTACAGGGAGCTCCTACGAGCAGTACTTC.

This clonotype was counted ten times or more. The chain carries TRBV24-1 and TRBJ2-3, with 7 nucleotides matching TRBD1. Per the germline V gene, CDR1 is KGHDR and CDR2 is SFDVKD. The junction had 7 bases not matched to a gene; V was cut back by 3 bases and J by 2 bases. The CDR3 consists of 16 residues. The CDR3 DNA sequence: TGTGCCACCAGTGATCCCACAGGGGCGACCACAGATACGCAGTATTTT. It yields the protein CATSDPTGATTDTQYF.

This clonotype was found many times. The chain recombines TRBV6-1 with TRBJ1-2, with D possibly TRBD1 on 5 matching bases. Germline-derived CDR1 and CDR2 are MNHNS and SASEGT. The length of the CDR3 is 13 residues. The V gene lost 5 bases and the J gene lost 8 bases, with 15 bases spanning the gap. CDR3 coding DNA: TGTGCCAGCAGTCCCGGGGCAAGATTGGGCTACACCTTC. This sequence encodes CASSPGARLGYTF.

This clonotype turned up a few times. This chain joins TRBV5-5 and TRBJ2-4; possibly TRBD2 for D (6 bases). V gave up 3 bases and J gave up 0 bases, with 19 bases separating them. The CDR3 consists of 18 residues. The V gene's germline CDR1 is SGHKS and CDR2 YYEKEE (reference sequence). The CDR3 sequence is CASSSGGGGLGAKNIQYF. The DNA of the CDR3 is TGTGCCAGCAGCTCCGGGGGTGGAGGGCTGGGAGCCAAAAACATTCAGTACTTC.

In this sample, this clonotype turned up many times. V and J are TRBV5-1 and TRBJ2-3; 7 nucleotides line up with TRBD1. The CDR3 spans 16 residues. Germline CDR1 and CDR2: SGHRS and YFSETQ. The J segment lost 0 bases and the V segment lost 0 bases, leaving 4 bases of the junction unmatched. CDR3 loop: CASSLGTGDSTDTQYF. In DNA form, the CDR3 reads TGCGCCAGCAGCTTGGGTACAGGGGACAGCACAGATACGCAGTATTTT.

The chain recombines TRBV19 with TRBJ2-2; D call uncertain. The CDR3 has 15 residues. Germline V gene lookup returns CDR1 LNHDA and CDR2 SQIVND (reference sequence). V lost 3 bases and J lost 0, with 8 bases in between. The CDR3 region is CASSISQTNTGELFF. The CDR3 coding sequence is TGTGCCAGTAGTATTAGTCAGACGAACACCGGGGAGCTGTTTTTT.

This clonotype was counted ten times or more. The genes are TRBV28 and TRBJ2-4; 8 bases map to TRBD1. The length of the CDR3 is 13 residues. Germline V CDR1 and CDR2: MDHEN, SYDVKM. Trimming took 3 bases from V and 10 from J; bases not matched to a gene: 5. The CDR3 DNA is TGTGCCAGCAGTTTTCCAGGGGGCAATATTCAGTACTTC. Translating it yields CASSFPGGNIQYF.

There are many counts of this clonotype. The chain is built from TRBV5-6 and TRBJ2-1, with TRBD2 identical over 13 bases. V shed 3 bases, J shed 0 bases, and the junction held 9 bases outside the gene matches. This CDR3 is built from 19 residues. In germline, CDR1 is SGHDT, CDR2 YYEEEE. CDR3: CASSSRTSGGPGSYNEQFF. In nucleotides, the CDR3 is TGTGCCAGCAGCTCCAGGACTAGCGGGGGCCCTGGCTCCTACAATGAGCAGTTCTTC.

This clonotype was recorded at least ten times. The chain employs TRBV10-3 and TRBJ1-1; no clear D gene. Germline V gene lookup returns CDR1 ENHRY and CDR2 SYGVKD. Trimming shortened V by 2 bases and J by 2 bases, and 12 bases separated the two germline ends. The CDR3 is 15 residues long. The CDR3 region has the DNA TGTGCCATCAGTGAGCCGGACGGGGAAAACACTGAAGCTTTCTTT. Translating gives CAISEPDGENTEAFF.

This clonotype was counted ten times or more. The chain has TRBV2 and TRBJ1-4, with D perhaps matching TRBD1 (6 bases). The CDR3 sequence is 16 residues long. The germline V and J ends were trimmed by 4 bases and 0 bases, with 12 bases remaining between them. Germline V gene sequence: CDR1 SNHLY, CDR2 FYNNEI. CDR3 nucleotide sequence: TGTGCCAGCAGTGGAGGGGACATTGCAACTAATGAAAAACTGTTTTTT. Protein: CASSGGDIATNEKLFF.

As concerns this clonotype: This may be a read error: a much more frequent sequence differs by one nucleotide. V is TRBV11-2 and J is TRBJ2-1, with 9 bases lining up with TRBD1. The CDR3 is made up of 15 amino acids. CDR1 and CDR2 (germline): SGHAT, FQNNGV. J gave up 0 bases and V 4 bases, and 1 base lay outside the gene matches. This CDR3 is CASSSTGGSYNEQFF. The DNA of the CDR3 is TGTGCCAGCAGCTCGACAGGGGGCTCCTACAATGAGCAGTTCTTC.

Many counts were recorded for this clonotype. V usage is TRBV5-1 and J usage is TRBJ1-2; D uncertain. Trimming removed 4 bases from V and 4 bases from J, with 20 bases in between. CDR3 length equals 16 residues. Per germline, CDR1 SGHRS and CDR2 YFSETQ. CDR3 amino acids: CASSVQGARRVYGYTF. For the CDR3, the DNA is TGCGCCAGCAGCGTTCAAGGCGCCCGTCGGGTCTATGGCTACACCTTC.

This clonotype was seen repeatedly, ten times or more. The chain links TRBV6-1 to TRBJ1-2, with 8 bases identical to TRBD1. The V gene end was trimmed by 3 bases and the J gene end by 6 bases; junction bases not matched to a gene: 9. Germline V gene lookup returns CDR1 MNHNS and CDR2 SASEGT. The CDR3 contains 15 residues. Here the CDR3 reads CASSDQPTGADGYTF. In DNA form, the CDR3 reads TGTGCCAGCAGTGACCAACCGACAGGGGCCGATGGCTACACCTTC.

The CDR3 reads CASSRYTPQVGIAEDSEQYF. The DNA of the CDR3 is TGCGCCAGCAGCCGATATACACCCCAGGTGGGAATAGCGGAGGACTCGGAGCAGTACTTC. The V and J genes are TRBV4-1 and TRBJ2-7, with D possibly TRBD2 on 6 matching bases. Germline V gene sequence: CDR1 MGHRA, CDR2 YSYEKL. This CDR3 region has 20 residues. V dropped 4 bases and J dropped 7 bases, with 35 bases sitting between them.

This sequence joins TRBV5-1 and TRBJ2-7; 9 bases map to TRBD2. CDR1 is SGHRS and CDR2 is YFSETQ in the germline V gene. There are 16 residues in the CDR3. Trimming cost V 2 bases and J 0 bases; bases outside gene matches: 6. The CDR3 region has the DNA TGCGCCAGCAGCTTAAGGAGCGGGGGGAGCTCCTACGAGCAGTACTTC. Amino acid sequence: CASSLRSGGSSYEQYF.

CDR3 DNA: TGTGCCAGCAGTGAAGAGGCGGGGGCGGCAGATACGCAGTATTTT. It encodes CASSEEAGAADTQYF. The chain is built from TRBV6-1 and TRBJ2-3; a weak D match, TRBD2 (7 bases). The ends were cut back, 1 base at V and 4 bases at J, with 12 bases in the middle. This CDR3 contains 15 residues. From germline, CDR1 is MNHNS and CDR2 SASEGT.

This clonotype has more than one count but fewer than ten. The chain is built from TRBV20-1 and TRBJ2-1; TRBD2 matches 13 bases. The junction had 6 bases not matched to a gene; V was cut back by 4 bases and J by 9 bases. The germline V gene encodes CDR1 DFQATT and CDR2 SNEGSKA (reference sequence). The CDR3 runs 14 residues. The CDR3 is CSATTSGGASEQFF. The CDR3 bases are TGCAGTGCTACTACTAGCGGGGGGGCCAGTGAGCAGTTCTTC.